The 11 T cell receptor beta chains below come from one sample, sequenced in a study of blood T cell repertoires in COVID-19. The method was immunoSEQ multiplex PCR; TCRdb's version includes in-frame clones alone and lacks a portion of them. The sample has around 230,000 clones; 82% are singletons. Specimen: peripheral blood. The receptors were gathered from a woman in her sixties with active or convalescent COVID-19.

The CDR3 is CAWSFNNSPLHF. Here the CDR3 DNA reads TGTGCCTGGAGCTTTAATAATTCACCCCTCCACTTT. J is TRBJ1-6 and V is TRBV30; D remains ambiguous. Germline loops: CDR1 GTSNPN, CDR2 SVGIG (reference sequence). The length of the CDR3 is 12 residues. With 3 bases removed from V and 5 bases from J, the gap between germline ends came to 5 bases.

V gene TRBV12-5 combines with J gene TRBJ2-3; no reliable D call. This CDR3 region has 12 residues. Trimming shortened V by 2 bases and J by 7 bases, and 7 bases separated the two germline ends. CDR1 and CDR2 (germline): LGHNT, FRNRAP. CDR3 sequence reads: CASGLFLYTQYF. CDR3 in DNA: TGTGCTAGTGGTTTGTTCCTGTATACGCAGTATTTT.

The chain recombines TRBV9 with TRBJ2-2; D is possibly TRBD2 (7 bases). This CDR3 comprises 16 residues. The germline V gene encodes CDR1 SGDLS and CDR2 YYNGEE. With 3 bases removed from V and 4 bases from J, the gap between germline ends came to 16 bases. CDR3 in amino acids: CASSGTGGRITGELFF. The CDR3 DNA sequence: TGTGCCAGCAGCGGTACGGGGGGCCGGATCACCGGGGAGCTGTTTTTT. The whole variable domain, filled in from reference TRBV9 and TRBJ2-2, reads DSGVTQTPKHLITATGQRVTLRCSPRSGDLSVYWYQQSLDQGLQFLIQYYNGEERAKGNILERFSAQQFPDLHSELNLSSLELGDSALYFCASSGTGGRITGELFFGEGSRLTVL.

The chain employs TRBV27 and TRBJ1-1; 7 bases fit TRBD1. The CDR3 loop spans 16 amino acids. V gave up 3 bases and J gave up 0 bases; unmatched junction bases: 7. Germline CDR1 and CDR2: MNHEY and SMNVEV (reference sequence). The CDR3 reads CASSFQGGGMNTEAFF. The CDR3 bases are TGTGCCAGCAGTTTCCAGGGGGGTGGTATGAACACTGAAGCTTTCTTT.

This sequence joins TRBV6-5 and TRBJ1-1, with D hard to call. CDR1 MNHEY and CDR2 SVGAGI come from the germline V gene. Deletions cut 0 bases from V and 0 bases from J, with 8 bases between. The CDR3 consists of 15 residues. The CDR3 nucleotides read TGTGCCAGCAGTTACTCGTCAGGTCTGAACACTGAAGCTTTCTTT. It encodes CASSYSSGLNTEAFF.

The chain's CDR3 is CASSPLILNEQYF. The CDR3 coding sequence is TGCGCCAGCAGCCCTCTTATTCTTAACGAGCAGTACTTC. The rearrangement uses TRBV5-1 and TRBJ2-7, with no clear D. The CDR3 runs to 13 residues. CDR1 and CDR2 from the germline V gene are SGHRS and YFSETQ. Trimming removed 4 bases at V and 5 bases at J, with 13 bases between.

The sample holds a few counts of this clone. The rearrangement links TRBV11-2 to TRBJ2-7; D is unclear. The CDR3 is 12 amino acids. The germline V gene has CDR1 SGHAT and CDR2 FQNNGV. The ends were cut back, 5 bases at V and 4 bases at J, with 9 bases in the middle. For the CDR3, the DNA is TGTGCCAGCAGCGCGACTGATTACGAGCAGTACTTC. Its translation: CASSATDYEQYF.

CDR3 in DNA: TGTGCTAGTGGTTCCTATGGGAACACTGAAGCTTTCTTT. Residues: CASGSYGNTEAFF. This rearrangement joins TRBV12-5 to TRBJ1-1; D is unclear. Trimming stripped 4 bases from V and 1 base from J, with 7 bases between. Germline CDR1 LGHNT, CDR2 FRNRAP. CDR3 size: 13 residues.

This chain links TRBV7-5 with TRBJ2-3; the table gives TRBD2 as D, unverified against the DNA. TRBV7-5 is a listed pseudogene. The CDR3 length is 18 residues. CDR3 bases: TGTGCCAGAAGAGTAGCGACTAGCGGGGGGGTGGGTGCAGATACGCAGTATTTT. Protein: CARRVATSGGVGADTQYF.

The chain recombines TRBV19 with TRBJ2-1; 9 bases are shared with TRBD2. The germline CDR1 and CDR2 sequences are LNHDA and SQIVND (reference sequence). This CDR3 region has 15 residues. V trimming: 3 bases; J trimming: 3 bases; junction bases outside the gene matches: 3. The CDR3 DNA sequence: TGTGCCAGTAGTATGGCGGGGGGGTTCTACAATGAGCAGTTCTTC. Encoded protein: CASSMAGGFYNEQFF.

This clone appeared a few times. V and J are TRBV30 and TRBJ2-1; D may be TRBD2 (5 bases). With 1 base removed from V and 9 bases from J, the gap between germline ends came to 13 bases. Germline loops: CDR1 GTSNPN, CDR2 SVGIG (reference sequence). The CDR3 loop spans 13 amino acids. The CDR3 DNA is TGTGCCTGGAGTGGCTCTCCAGGAGGTGAGCAGTTCTTC. It specifies CAWSGSPGGEQFF.